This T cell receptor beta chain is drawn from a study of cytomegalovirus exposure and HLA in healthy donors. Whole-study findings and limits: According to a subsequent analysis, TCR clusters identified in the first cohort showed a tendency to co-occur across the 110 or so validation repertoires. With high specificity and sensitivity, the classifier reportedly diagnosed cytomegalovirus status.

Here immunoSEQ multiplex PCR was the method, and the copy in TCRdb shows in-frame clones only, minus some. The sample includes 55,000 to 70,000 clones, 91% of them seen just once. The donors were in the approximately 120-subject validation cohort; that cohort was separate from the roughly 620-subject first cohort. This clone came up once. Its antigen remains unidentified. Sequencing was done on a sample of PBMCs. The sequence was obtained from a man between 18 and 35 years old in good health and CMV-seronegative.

DNA for the CDR3: TGTGCCAGCAGCCCTCCCCTTTATTCGGGGAGCTCCTACAATGAGCAGTTCTTC. It yields the protein CASSPPLYSGSSYNEQFF. The chain is built from TRBV5-4 and TRBJ2-1, with D perhaps TRBD2 (5 bases). The CDR3 is 18 amino acids. Trimming left V 4 bases short and J 0 bases short, with 20 bases between. The germline gives CDR1 SGHNT, CDR2 YYREEE (reference sequence).